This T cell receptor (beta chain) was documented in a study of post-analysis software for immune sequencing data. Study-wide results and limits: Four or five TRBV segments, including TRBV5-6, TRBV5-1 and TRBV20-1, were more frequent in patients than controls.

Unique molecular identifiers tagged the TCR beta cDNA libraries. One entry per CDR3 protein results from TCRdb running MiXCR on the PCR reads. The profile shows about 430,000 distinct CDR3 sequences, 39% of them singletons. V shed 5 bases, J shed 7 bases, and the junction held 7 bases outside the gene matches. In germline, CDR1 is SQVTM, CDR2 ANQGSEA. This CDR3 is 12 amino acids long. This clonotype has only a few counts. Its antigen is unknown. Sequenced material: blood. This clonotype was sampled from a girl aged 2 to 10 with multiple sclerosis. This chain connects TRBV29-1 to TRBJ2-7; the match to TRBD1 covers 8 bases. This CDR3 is CSVKDRVREQYF. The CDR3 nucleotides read TGCAGCGTTAAGGACAGGGTGAGGGAGCAGTACTTC.